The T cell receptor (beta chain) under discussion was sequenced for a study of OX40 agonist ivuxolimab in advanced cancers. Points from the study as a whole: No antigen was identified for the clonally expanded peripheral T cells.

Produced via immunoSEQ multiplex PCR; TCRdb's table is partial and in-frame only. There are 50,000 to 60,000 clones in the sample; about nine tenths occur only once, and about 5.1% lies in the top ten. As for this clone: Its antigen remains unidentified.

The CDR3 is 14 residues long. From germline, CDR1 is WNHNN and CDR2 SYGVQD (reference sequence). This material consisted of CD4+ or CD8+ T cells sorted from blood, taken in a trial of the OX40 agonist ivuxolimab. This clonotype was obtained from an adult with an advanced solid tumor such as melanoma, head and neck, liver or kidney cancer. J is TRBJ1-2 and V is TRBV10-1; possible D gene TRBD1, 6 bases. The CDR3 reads CLKRRGPQDYGYTF. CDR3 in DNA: TGCCTCAAACGCCGGGGGCCTCAGGACTATGGCTACACCTTC.